One sample yielded the 11 T cell receptor beta chains listed below, sequenced in a study of tumor-infiltrating lymphocytes in primary liver carcinoma. Unsorted whole blood served as the source of blood RNA, and germline DNA was extracted as well. The template, about 510 ng total RNA, yielded TCR beta cDNA made with a constant-region primer. Construction of TCR beta libraries relied on three successive nested multiplex PCR rounds employing slightly modified ARM-PCR. It was with TRBV1-TRBV30 forward primers and a C-beta reverse primer that the first two PCR rounds were run, at roughly 10 cycles each. TCRdb recomputed calls from the multiplex PCR reads with MiXCR, one row per CDR3 protein. The sample contains about 200,000 distinct CDR3 sequences, around three fifths of which appear only once. Input material: peripheral blood. The receptors stem from an older woman with primary liver carcinoma and hepatitis B virus infection.

The chain carries TRBV20-1 and TRBJ2-5; no definite D call. The V gene's germline CDR1 is DFQATT and CDR2 SNEGSKA (reference sequence). The length of the CDR3 is 11 residues. V was pared by 3 bases and J by 4 bases, with 6 bases between. The CDR3, as DNA: TGCAGTGCTAGGACGGGAGAGACCCAGTACTTC. It encodes CSARTGETQYF.

Note on this clonotype: Since a much larger clone is just one base distant, this may be a read error. The chain links TRBV4-1 to TRBJ2-1, with 9 nucleotides matching TRBD2. The CDR3 extends over 17 amino acids. CDR1 is MGHRA and CDR2 is YSYEKL in the germline V gene. V was pared by 1 base and J by 6 bases, with 10 bases of the junction left unmatched. In nucleotides, the CDR3 is TGCGCCAGCAGCCAAGGAGGTGGACTAGCGACTTGCAATGAGCAGTTCTTC. Translated, it gives CASSQGGGLATCNEQFF.

The rearrangement links TRBV11-2 to TRBJ2-5; D is ambiguous. Germline-derived CDR1 and CDR2 are SGHAT and FQNNGV. CDR3 length: 15 residues. V was clipped by 5 bases and J by 5 bases, with 18 bases between them. The CDR3 DNA reads TGTGCCAGCAGCCCAGGTGTCGCCCTGGGGGAGACCCAGTACTTC. Translation gives CASSPGVALGETQYF.

At least ten counts were recorded for this clonotype. The rearrangement joins TRBV12-3 or TRBV12-4 to TRBJ1-1; 7 nucleotides line up with TRBD1. V shed 2 bases and J 1 base; nucleotides not matched to a gene: 4. CDR3 length: 15 residues. In nucleotides, the CDR3 is TGTGCCAGCAGTTTACGACAGGGCCAGAACACTGAAGCTTTCTTT. It yields the protein CASSLRQGQNTEAFF.

This clonotype showed up just a few times. The chain uses TRBV29-1 and TRBJ2-7; D possibly corresponds to TRBD2 (7 bases). Trimming left V 4 bases short and J 3 bases short, with 22 bases between. The CDR3 runs 16 residues. From germline, CDR1 is SQVTM and CDR2 ANQGSEA. The CDR3 coding sequence is TGCAGCGTTGGGGGGGCAGGGAGGGGTAATATCTACGAGCAGTACTTC. As protein: CSVGGAGRGNIYEQYF.

With regard to this clonotype: A much larger clone is a single base away; this may be a read error. Likely a read error: the CDR3 ends without its conserved phenylalanine or tryptophan. The chain joins TRBV12-5 to TRBJ1-2, with no clear D. V lost 7 bases and J 8 bases, leaving 11 bases between the germline ends. Germline assignment: CDR1 LGHNT and CDR2 FRNRAP. The CDR3 runs to 11 residues. Here the CDR3 DNA reads TGTGCTAGTGAGGGCCCTGAGGGCTACACCTCC. It translates to CASEGPEGYTS.

In regard to this clonotype: A read error may account for a junction end that differs from germline. The chain combines TRBV6-5 with TRBJ2-7; TRBD2 agrees at 8 bases. This CDR3 is 15 amino acids long. Germline V gene sequence: CDR1 MNHEY, CDR2 SVGAGI. CDR3 nucleotides: TGTGCCAGCAGACCGACCAGCGGGAGCCCCTACGAGCTGTACTTC. Its translation: CASRPTSGSPYELYF.

V is TRBV12-3 or TRBV12-4 and J is TRBJ2-1; TRBD1 is a possible D gene (5 bases). This CDR3 region has 15 residues. The V and J ends lost 3 bases and 10 bases respectively, with 19 bases between them. CDR3: CASSFGRGKHKEQFF. CDR3 sequence (DNA): TGTGCCAGCAGTTTCGGTAGGGGTAAACATAAAGAGCAGTTCTTC.

The chain employs TRBV4-2 and TRBJ2-3; D is uncertain. The CDR3 sequence is 14 residues long. V lost 4 bases, J lost 3 bases, and 11 bases lay in between. Germline values: CDR1 LGHNA, CDR2 YNFKEQ. The DNA for the CDR3 is TGTGCCAGCAGCCCCCGAGTGATTACAGATACGCAGTATTTT. Amino acid sequence: CASSPRVITDTQYF.

Worth noting for this clonotype: The germline gene is not matched at one end of the junction; a read error may be the cause. V and J are TRBV11-2 and TRBJ2-1; D is undetermined. This CDR3 is built from 17 residues. Germline loops: CDR1 SGHAT, CDR2 FQNNGV. CDR3 sequence: CASSLRPVQRFYNEQFF. The CDR3 DNA reads TGCGCCAGCAGCTTACGACCAGTACAGAGATTCTACAATGAGCAGTTCTTC.

Comments on this clonotype: The CDR3 end shows no conserved phenylalanine or tryptophan, and so a read error is likely. The V gene is TRBV6-2 or TRBV6-3, the J gene TRBJ1-2; D gene ambiguous. Deletions cut 8 bases from V and 10 bases from J, with 20 bases between. Germline CDR1 and CDR2: MNHEY and SVGEGT. This CDR3 contains 13 residues. The CDR3 sequence: CASGRGTITDYTS. CDR3 nucleotides: TGTGCCAGCGGCAGAGGAACTATCACTGACTACACCTCC.